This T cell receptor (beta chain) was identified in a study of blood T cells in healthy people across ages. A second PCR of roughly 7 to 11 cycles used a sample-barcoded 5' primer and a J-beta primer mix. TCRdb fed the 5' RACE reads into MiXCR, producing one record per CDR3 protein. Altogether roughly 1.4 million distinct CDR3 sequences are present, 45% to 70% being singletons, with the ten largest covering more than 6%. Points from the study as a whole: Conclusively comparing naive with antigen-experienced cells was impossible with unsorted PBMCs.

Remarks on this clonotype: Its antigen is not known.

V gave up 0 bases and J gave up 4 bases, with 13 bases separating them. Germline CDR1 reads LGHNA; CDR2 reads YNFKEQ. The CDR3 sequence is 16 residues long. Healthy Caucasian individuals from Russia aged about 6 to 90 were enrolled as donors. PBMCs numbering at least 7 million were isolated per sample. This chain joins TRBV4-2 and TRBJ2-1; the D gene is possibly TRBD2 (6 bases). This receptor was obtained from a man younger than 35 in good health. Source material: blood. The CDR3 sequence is CASSQDSLGGYNEQFF. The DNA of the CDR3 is TGTGCCAGCAGCCAAGACAGCTTGGGGGGATACAATGAGCAGTTCTTC.